The rows below give T cell receptor beta chains drawn from one sample of a study of blood T cell repertoires in COVID-19. Assay: immunoSEQ multiplex PCR; the TCRdb copy retains only in-frame clones and omits some. The sample contains some 250,000 clones, approximately 80% of which appear only once. The sequencing input was PBMCs or T cells enriched from blood (not recorded which). The receptors stem from a man in his forties who had recovered from COVID-19. The CDR3 runs from the conserved cysteine through the conserved F or W. A D gene is named only where the DNA matches it firmly. Size values are once, few and many counts, or a class for expanded clones, and some rows have none.

. TRBJ2-1 TRBV28 . TGTGCCAGCAGTATGTCTAAGGGGTACAATGAGCAGTTCTTC CASSMSKGYNEQFF
. TRBJ1-3 TRBV5-1 . TGCGCCAGCAGCTTGGCAGGCTCTGGAAACACCATATATTTT CASSLAGSGNTIYF
. TRBJ1-3 TRBV6-2/TRBV6-3 . TGTGCCAGCAGCCCATGGCGACAGGTCGTATCCACCATATATTTT CASSPWRQVVSTIYF
. TRBJ1-2 TRBV29-1 TRBD1 TGCAGCGTACAACAGGGGTATGGCTACACCTTC CSVQQGYGYTF
. TRBJ2-3 TRBV13 . TGTGCCAGCAGCTTAGGAGAGGCTTATACGCAGTATTTT CASSLGEAYTQYF
. TRBJ1-2 TRBV2 . TGTGCCCTAGGGGCAGGGGCTAACTATGGCTACACCTTC CALGAGANYGYTF
. TRBJ1-2 TRBV2 . TGTGCCAGCAAGGCGGGGGGCGGCTACACCTTC CASKAGGGYTF
once TRBJ1-4 TRBV2 . TGTGCCAGCAGTGAATCAGTCCCCGGGTATGAAAAACTGTTTTTT CASSESVPGYEKLFF
. TRBJ2-2 TRBV30 TRBD1 TGTGCCTGGAGTAGTCAGGGGGCCCCCGGGGAGCTGTTTTTT CAWSSQGAPGELFF
. TRBJ1-1 TRBV6-5 . TGTGCCAGCACTCCTGAGATGAACACTGAAGCTTTCTTT CASTPEMNTEAFF
. TRBJ2-7 TRBV28 TRBD1 TGTGCCAGCAGTGGTCCCCACAGGGGGTACGAGCAGTACTTC CASSGPHRGYEQYF
once TRBJ1-5 TRBV4-1 . TGCGCCAGCAGCCAAACCCAATTCCTGGGACAACATCGCAATCAGCCCCAGCATTTT CASSQTQFLGQHRNQPQHF
. TRBJ2-2 TRBV10-3 . TGTGCCATCAGTCCCTGGGGAGAGGGCACCGGGGAGCTGTTTTTT CAISPWGEGTGELFF
. TRBJ1-1 TRBV7-9 . TGTGCCAGCAGCTTACGTATGGGGCCCGGGGGGACTGAAGCTTTCTTT CASSLRMGPGGTEAFF
once TRBJ2-3 TRBV3-1/TRBV3-2 TRBD2 TGTGCCAGCAGCCAAAGGGTGGCTAGCGGTGCAGATACGCAGTATTTT CASSQRVASGADTQYF
once TRBJ2-3 TRBV5-1 . TGCGCCAGCAGCTTGGCCGGGGGCACAGATACGCAGTATTTT CASSLAGGTDTQYF
. TRBJ2-1 TRBV29-1 TRBD2 TGCAGCGTAGGGACTAGGGGGTGGGGTGAGCAGTTCTTC CSVGTRGWGEQFF
. TRBJ1-1 TRBV18 . TGTGCCAGCTCACCAAGCAGGGAAACTGAAGCTTTCTTT CASSPSRETEAFF
. TRBJ1-2 TRBV12-1 . TGTGCCAGCAGCTTTCGGGGGACCGGTGGCTACACCTTC CASSFRGTGGYTF
. TRBJ2-7 TRBV19 . TGTGCCAGTATACCCCCGACAGCCCAAGGCGAGCAGTACTTC CASIPPTAQGEQYF
once TRBJ1-1 TRBV7-8 . TGTGCCAGCAGCCCTTACACTGAAGCTTTCTTT CASSPYTEAFF
. TRBJ1-5 TRBV7-9 . TGTGCCAGCAGCCCAGAGGGAGGGCCCAATCAGCCCCAGCATTTT CASSPEGGPNQPQHF
. TRBJ1-5 TRBV4-3 . TGCGCCAGCAGCCAAGATCTTGACAGGCCCCAGCATTTT CASSQDLDRPQHF
. TRBJ2-7 TRBV5-4 TRBD2 TGTGCCAGCAGCTTGGCCGGGGGGAATGGATACGAGCAGTACTTC CASSLAGGNGYEQYF
once TRBJ2-5 TRBV30 . TGTGCCTGGAGTGTACGCGGGACTCACCTGCTGGAGACCCAGTACTTC CAWSVRGTHLLETQYF
. TRBJ2-5 TRBV5-1 . TGCGCCAGCAGCTTGGACAGGCCACAAGAGACCCAGTACTTC CASSLDRPQETQYF
. TRBJ1-2 TRBV19 . TGTGCCAGTAGTTACAGGGTCTATGGCTACACCTTC CASSYRVYGYTF
. TRBJ2-1 TRBV5-1 TRBD2 TGCGCCAGCAGCTTGGGACTAGCGGGTACCATGAATGAGCAGTTCTTC CASSLGLAGTMNEQFF
few TRBJ2-4 TRBV5-5 . TGTGCCAGCAGCTTGGCCGGGGAGAACATTCAGTACTTC CASSLAGENIQYF
. TRBJ2-3 TRBV10-3 TRBD2 TGTGCCATCAGTGAGTCGGGGAGGGGCACAGATACGCAGTATTTT CAISESGRGTDTQYF